This T cell receptor beta chain was captured in a study of Ad26.COV2.S vaccination and SARS-CoV-2 variants. Study results and caveats: People who got the vaccine or the placebo had similar non-spike TCR breadth.

Regarding treatment: roughly 20 received Ad26.COV2.S at low or high dose, single or two shots; 5 received placebo; per-sample allocation not given. Sampling took place 63 days after the first vaccine or placebo injection. Clones were sequenced by immunoSEQ multiplex PCR, and TCRdb holds only the in-frame ones, with some missing. This table holds approximately 350,000 clones, roughly 84% found once. On this clone itself: Its cognate antigen is unknown.

The sequencing used peripheral blood, collected in a trial of Ad26.COV2.S vaccine versus placebo. The receptor was derived from a person aged 18-60 years who received the Ad26.COV2.S COVID-19 vaccine or a placebo.

CDR3 nucleotides: TGTGCCAGCAGCTTGTACGGGAACGGAGGTTACAATGAGCAGTTCTTC. Translation gives CASSLYGNGGYNEQFF. The chain recombines TRBV5-8 with TRBJ2-1; D might be TRBD2 (5 bases). This CDR3 comprises 16 residues. From germline, CDR1 is SGHTS and CDR2 YDEGEE. V shed 1 base and J shed 4 bases, with 15 bases lying between them. The complete variable domain, with remaining parts taken from reference TRBV5-8 and TRBJ2-1, reads EAGVTQSPTHLIKTRGQQATLRCSPISGHTSVYWYQQALGLGLQFLLWYDEGEERNRGNFPPRFSGRQFPNYSSELNVNALELEDSALYLCASSLYGNGGYNEQFFGPGTRLTVL.